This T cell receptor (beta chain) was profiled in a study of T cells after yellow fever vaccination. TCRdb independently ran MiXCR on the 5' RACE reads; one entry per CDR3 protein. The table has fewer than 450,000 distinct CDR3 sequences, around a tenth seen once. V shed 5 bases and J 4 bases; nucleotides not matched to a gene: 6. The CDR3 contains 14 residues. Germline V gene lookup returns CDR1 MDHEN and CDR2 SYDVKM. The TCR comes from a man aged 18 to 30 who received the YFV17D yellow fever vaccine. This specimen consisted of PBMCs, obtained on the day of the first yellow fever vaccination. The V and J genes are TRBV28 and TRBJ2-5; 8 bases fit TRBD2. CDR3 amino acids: CASSPPAGAETQYF. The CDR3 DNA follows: TGTGCCAGCAGTCCCCCAGCGGGGGCAGAGACCCAGTACTTC.